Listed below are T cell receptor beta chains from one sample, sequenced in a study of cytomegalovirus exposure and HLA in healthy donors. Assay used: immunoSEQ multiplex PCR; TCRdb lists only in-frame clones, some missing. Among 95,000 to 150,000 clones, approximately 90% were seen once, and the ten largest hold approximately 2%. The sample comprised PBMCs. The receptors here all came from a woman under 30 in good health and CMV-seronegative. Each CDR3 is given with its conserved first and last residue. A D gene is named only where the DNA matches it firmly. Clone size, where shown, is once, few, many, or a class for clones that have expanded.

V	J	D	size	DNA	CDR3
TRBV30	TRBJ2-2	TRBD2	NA	TGTGCCTGGAGTTCAGGACTAGTGGGCGGGGAGCTGTTTTTT	CAWSSGLVGGELFF
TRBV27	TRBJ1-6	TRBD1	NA	TGTGCCAGCAGTTTGGACAGGGGGCAAGGATATAATTCACCCCTCCACTTT	CASSLDRGQGYNSPLHF
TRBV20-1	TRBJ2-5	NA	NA	TGCAGTGCTAGAGTAGTAGAGACCCAGTACTTC	CSARVVETQYF
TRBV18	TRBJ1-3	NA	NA	TGTGCCAGCTCACCATTTCCCCCTCCGAGCTCTGGAAACACCATATATTTT	CASSPFPPPSSGNTIYF
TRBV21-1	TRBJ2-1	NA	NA	TGTGCCAGCAGCAAAAAGAGGACTAGCGGGTTATTTAGCTCCTACAATGAGCAGTTCTTC	CASSKKRTSGLFSSYNEQFF
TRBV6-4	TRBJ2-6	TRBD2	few	TGTGCCAGCAGTGAGTCGGGGGGGTCAGGGGCCAACGTCCTGACTTTC	CASSESGGSGANVLTF
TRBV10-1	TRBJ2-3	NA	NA	TGCGCCAGCAGTAGGGTCACCCGGGGTTTT	CASSRVTRGF
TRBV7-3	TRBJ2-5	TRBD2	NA	TGTGCCAGCAGCTTATCCGGGCGGGGGGAGACCCAGTACTTC	CASSLSGRGETQYF
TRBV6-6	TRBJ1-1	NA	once	TGTGCCAGCAGTCCTACTGGGAACACTGAAGCTTTCTTT	CASSPTGNTEAFF
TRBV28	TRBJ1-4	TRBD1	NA	TGTGCCAGCAGTTTGACAGGGAGGTATAATGAAAAACTGTTTTTT	CASSLTGRYNEKLFF
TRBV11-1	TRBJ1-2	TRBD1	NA	TGTGCCAGCAGCTTTGGGACAGGGGGGGATCGTGGCTACACCTTC	CASSFGTGGDRGYTF
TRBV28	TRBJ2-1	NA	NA	TGTGCCAGCAGTTTAGCAGGATACAATGAGCAGTTCTTC	CASSLAGYNEQFF
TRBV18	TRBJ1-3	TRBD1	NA	TGTGCCAGCTCACAAAACAGAGCTCAAACAGGGGCCAACTCTGGAAACACCATATATTTT	CASSQNRAQTGANSGNTIYF
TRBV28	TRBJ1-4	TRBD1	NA	TGTGCCAGCAGGTCCACACACAGGGGGAATGAAAAACTGTTTTTT	CASRSTHRGNEKLFF
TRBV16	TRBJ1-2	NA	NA	TGTGCCAGCAGCCAGACGACAGTGAACTATGGCTACACCTTC	CASSQTTVNYGYTF
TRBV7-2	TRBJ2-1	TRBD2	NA	TGTGCCAGCAGCTCCAGGGGAGTAGCGGGGGGGTACAATGAGCAGTTCTTC	CASSSRGVAGGYNEQFF
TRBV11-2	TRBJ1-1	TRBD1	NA	TGTGCCAGCAGCTTCCAGGGGGACACTGAAGCTTTCTTT	CASSFQGDTEAFF
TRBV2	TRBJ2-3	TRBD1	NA	TGTGCCAGCACTAGGGACAGGGGGCGAGATACGCAGTATTTT	CASTRDRGRDTQYF
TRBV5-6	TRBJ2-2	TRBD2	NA	TGTGCCAGCAGCCGCAGACTAGCGGGGGGAAAGACCGGGGAGCTGTTTTTT	CASSRRLAGGKTGELFF
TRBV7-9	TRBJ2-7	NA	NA	TGTGCCAGCAGCTTAGAATGGACAGCCACATCTTCCAACGAGCAGTACTTC	CASSLEWTATSSNEQYF
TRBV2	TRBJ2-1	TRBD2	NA	TGTGCCAGCAGCCGGGGACTAGCGATAAATGAGCAGTTCTTC	CASSRGLAINEQFF
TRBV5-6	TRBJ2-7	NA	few	TGTGCCAGCAGCTTGGGAGGCTACGAGCAGTACTTC	CASSLGGYEQYF
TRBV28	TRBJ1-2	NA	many	TGTGCCGCCAAGCTGACAATCTCCTATGGCTACACCTTC	CAAKLTISYGYTF
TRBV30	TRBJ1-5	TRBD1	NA	TGTGCCTGGAGTTTGGGTTGGGACAGGGTGGATGATCAGCCCCAGCATTTT	CAWSLGWDRVDDQPQHF
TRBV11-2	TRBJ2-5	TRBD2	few	TGTGCCAGCAGCTTATCAACGGGAGGTGGAGAGACCCAGTACTTC	CASSLSTGGGETQYF
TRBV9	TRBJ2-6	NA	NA	TGTGCCAGCAGCGTCTCGACAGACCTCAACGTCCTGACTTTC	CASSVSTDLNVLTF
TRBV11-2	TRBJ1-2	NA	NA	TGTGCCAGCACTCCGGACAGTAACTATGGCTACACCTTC	CASTPDSNYGYTF
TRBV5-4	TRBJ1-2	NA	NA	TGTGCCAGCAGCCCCTTCCCAAACCGGGGCTACACCTTC	CASSPFPNRGYTF
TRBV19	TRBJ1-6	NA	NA	TGTGCCAGTAGTACCACTGGGGGGGGAAGATCACCCCTCCACTTT	CASSTTGGGRSPLHF
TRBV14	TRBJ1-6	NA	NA	TGTGCCAGCAGCCCCTTCGGTGCGGGATCACCCCTCCACTTT	CASSPFGAGSPLHF
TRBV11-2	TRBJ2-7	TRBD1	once	TGTGCCAGCAGCATCGGGCCGACAGGGGGCGGGTACGAGCAGTACTTC	CASSIGPTGGGYEQYF
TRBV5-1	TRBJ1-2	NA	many	TGCGCCAGCAGCCCTACACTGCAGGAAAACTATGGCTACACCTTC	CASSPTLQENYGYTF
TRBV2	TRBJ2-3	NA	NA	TGTGCCAGCAAAAGACACCCGAGAAGCACAGATACGCAGTATTTT	CASKRHPRSTDTQYF
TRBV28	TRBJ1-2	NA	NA	TGTGCCAGCAGTTTAGCAGGGATTCGTGGCTATGGCTACACCTTC	CASSLAGIRGYGYTF
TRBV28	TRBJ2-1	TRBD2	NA	TGTGCCAGCAGTTACTCCGGGGGGTCGTCCAATGAGCAGTTCTTC	CASSYSGGSSNEQFF
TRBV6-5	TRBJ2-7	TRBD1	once	TGTGCCAGCGCAGGGACAGGGCTATACGAGCAGTACTTC	CASAGTGLYEQYF
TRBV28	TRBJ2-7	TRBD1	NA	TGTGCCAGCAGTTTACCGGGACAGACGACCGGAGAGCAGTACTTC	CASSLPGQTTGEQYF
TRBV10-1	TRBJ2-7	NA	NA	TGCGCCAGCAGTGGGCAGGGAATATACTACGAGCAGTACTTC	CASSGQGIYYEQYF
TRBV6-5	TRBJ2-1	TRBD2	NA	TGTGCCAGCACCCGACTAGCTGGCAATGAGCAGTTCTTC	CASTRLAGNEQFF
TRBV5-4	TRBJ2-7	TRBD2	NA	TGTGCCAGCAGCTTTACTGTCGGACTAGCGCCTACCTACGAGCAGTACTTC	CASSFTVGLAPTYEQYF
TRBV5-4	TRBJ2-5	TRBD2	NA	TGTGCCAGCAAGGCAGGCGGGGGAGAGACCCAGTACTTC	CASKAGGGETQYF
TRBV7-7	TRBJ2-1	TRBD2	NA	TGTGCTAGCAGCTTGGCGGAAGCGGGAGGCTACAATGAGCAGTTCTTC	CASSLAEAGGYNEQFF
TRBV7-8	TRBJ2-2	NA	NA	TGTGCCAGCAGCCCCGATGGTCAGGGGCTAGGAGCCGGGGAGCTGTTTTTT	CASSPDGQGLGAGELFF
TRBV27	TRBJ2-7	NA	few	TGTGCCAGCTCCAAGAGACAGGGAGGCTTAAGCTTCTACGAGCAGTACTTC	CASSKRQGGLSFYEQYF
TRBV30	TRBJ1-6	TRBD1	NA	TGTGCCTGGAGCGAGGGACAGGCCCATTCACCCCTCCACTTT	CAWSEGQAHSPLHF
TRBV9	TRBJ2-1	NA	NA	TGTGCCAGCAGCGTAGGAGATAGAGAGCAGTTCTTC	CASSVGDREQFF
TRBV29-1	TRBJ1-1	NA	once	TGCAGCGTTACCAGGGCGGTCAACACTGAAGCTTTCTTT	CSVTRAVNTEAFF
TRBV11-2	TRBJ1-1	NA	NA	TGTGCCAGCAGCTTATTGCAAACAGGCCTTCTAATGAGCGCTTTCTTT	CASSLLQTGLLMSAFF
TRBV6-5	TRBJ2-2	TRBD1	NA	TGTGCCAGCAGTCAGGGGGCGAACACCGGGGAGCTGTTTTTT	CASSQGANTGELFF
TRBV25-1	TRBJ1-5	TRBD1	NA	TGTGCCAGCAGTCACAGGGGTGAGGATCAGCCCCAGCATTTT	CASSHRGEDQPQHF
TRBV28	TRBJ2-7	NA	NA	TGTGCCAGCAGTTGGCCGGGGGAGCGCGGACAGTACTTC	CASSWPGERGQYF
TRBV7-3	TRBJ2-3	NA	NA	TGTGCCAGCAGCATAAGGGGGGCAACCGGGACTACCCCAGATACGCAGTATTTT	CASSIRGATGTTPDTQYF
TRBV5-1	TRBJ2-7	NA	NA	TGCGCCAGCAGCCCCCGCGGATACGAGCAGTACTTC	CASSPRGYEQYF
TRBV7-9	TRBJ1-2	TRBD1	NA	TGTGCCAGCAGCGGGATGAGGGGACAGGGTGCGATTGACTATGGCTACACCTTC	CASSGMRGQGAIDYGYTF